This T cell receptor (beta chain) is from a study of control samples from healthy donors and cancer patients. Only in-frame clones appear in the TCRdb table, and some are missing; sequencing was by immunoSEQ multiplex PCR. The sample consists of 150,000 to 200,000 clones, roughly 94% of them appearing once. The germline V gene has CDR1 SSHAT and CDR2 FNYEAQ (reference sequence). The CDR3 consists of 16 residues. On this clone: The junction and the germline gene differ at one end; a read error may be behind it.

The sample consisted of blood. The chain is built from TRBV7-7 and TRBJ2-2, with 12 bases identical to TRBD1. This TCR came from a woman aged 18-35 years in good health. The CDR3 DNA reads TGTGCTAGCAGCCGTCAGGGACAGGGGGCATCCGGGGAGCTGTTTTTT. Amino acids: CASSRQGQGASGELFF.